The 9 T cell receptor beta chains below were found in one sample sequenced in a study of response to subunit inactivated influenza vaccine. Using its own MiXCR run on the RT-PCR reads, TCRdb lists one record per CDR3 protein. Of 280,000 or so distinct CDR3 sequences in the sample, around a fifth are singletons; the top ten hold 9.5% to 13%. The input for sequencing was PBMCs from blood, taken less than 22 months after vaccination. The receptors shown here come from a man aged 45 to 70 who received an inactivated influenza vaccine.

This clonotype turned up a few times. The chain employs TRBV15 and TRBJ1-5, with a possible D match to TRBD1 (5 bases). Per germline, CDR1 LNHNV and CDR2 YYDKDF (reference sequence). This CDR3 has 13 amino acids. Trimming removed 3 bases at V and 6 bases at J, with 9 bases between. CDR3 in DNA: TGTGCCACCAGCAGCCAGGGTAGTCAGCCCCAGCATTTT. Protein product: CATSSQGSQPQHF.

This clonotype was found a few times. J is TRBJ1-1 and V is TRBV12-5, with D hard to call. Trimming took off 5 bases at V and 7 bases at J, with 11 bases between the two ends. This CDR3 spans 12 amino acids. From germline, CDR1 is LGHNT and CDR2 FRNRAP. CDR3 nucleotides: TGTGCTAGTGGTCCCGGGTTAGGTGAAGCTTTCTTT. Translating gives CASGPGLGEAFF.

The chain combines TRBV9 with TRBJ2-1; maybe TRBD1 (7 bases). V was trimmed by 3 bases and J by 3 bases, leaving 13 bases between them. The germline V gene encodes CDR1 SGDLS and CDR2 YYNGEE. The CDR3 is 15 residues long. CDR3: CASSGGTAYYNEQFF. The CDR3 bases are TGTGCCAGCAGCGGCGGGACAGCCTACTACAATGAGCAGTTCTTC.

This rearrangement joins TRBV20-1 to TRBJ2-7, with D hard to call. Per germline, CDR1 DFQATT and CDR2 SNEGSKA (reference sequence). V dropped 0 bases and J dropped 0 bases, with 15 bases sitting between them. The CDR3 is 16 amino acids. In nucleotides, the CDR3 is TGCAGTGCTAGAGAGTATGAGGTACTGAGCTCCTACGAGCAGTACTTC. It encodes CSAREYEVLSSYEQYF.

Only a few counts were recorded for this clonotype. This chain joins TRBV6-1 and TRBJ2-3; 9 bases agree with TRBD1. CDR1 is MNHNS and CDR2 is SASEGT in the germline V gene. Losses at the gene ends were 6 bases for V and 4 bases for J; bases not matched to a gene: 11. The CDR3 length is 16 residues. CDR3 loop: CASRGAGTGSSDTQYF. In nucleotides, the CDR3 is TGTGCCAGCAGGGGCGCAGGGACAGGGAGTTCAGATACGCAGTATTTT.

In this sample, this clonotype turned up a few times. The chain uses TRBV4-1 and TRBJ2-1; tentatively, D is TRBD1 (5 bases). The CDR3 has 14 amino acids. The V end lost 0 bases, the J end lost 4 bases, and 7 bases lay between the germline ends. Germline CDR1 is MGHRA and CDR2 is YSYEKL. As DNA, the CDR3 is TGCGCCAGCAGCCAAGAGACAGTTTACAATGAGCAGTTCTTC. Translating it yields CASSQETVYNEQFF.

This chain's CDR3 is CASSLGEGGYTF. The CDR3 nucleotides are TGTGCCAGCAGTTTGGGGGAAGGAGGCTACACCTTC. The chain uses TRBV12-3 or TRBV12-4 and TRBJ1-2; TRBD1 might be the D (5 bases). The CDR3 covers 12 residues. V was clipped by 3 bases and J by 8 bases, with 10 bases between them.

V and J are TRBV7-6 and TRBJ2-1; 11 nucleotides align to TRBD2. Germline loops: CDR1 SGHVS, CDR2 FNYEAQ. There are 17 residues in the CDR3. V trimming: 4 bases; J trimming: 7 bases; junction bases outside the gene matches: 12. The CDR3 DNA reads as TGTGCCAGCAGCTCAGACAGTAGCGGGAGGGCCATGAATGAGCAGTTCTTC. This gives the protein CASSSDSSGRAMNEQFF.

The chain recombines TRBV5-6 with TRBJ2-1, with 10 bases aligning to TRBD2. J was trimmed by 7 bases and V by 0 bases; bases with no gene match: 7. Germline-derived CDR1 and CDR2 are SGHDT and YYEEEE. This CDR3 is built from 16 residues. CDR3 sequence reads: CASSLVVLAGPNEQFF. The CDR3 region has the DNA TGTGCCAGCAGCTTGGTGGTACTAGCGGGGCCGAATGAGCAGTTCTTC.